Here is one TCR beta chain with its context. Antigen unknown. The sample belongs to a study of shared clonotypes between healthy human individuals. Findings of the study overall: In having few donors, the study represented limited genetic and exposure-history diversity.

This CDR3 comprises 14 residues. V lost 6 bases, J lost 4 bases, and 13 bases lay in between. The V gene's germline CDR1 is MDHEN and CDR2 SYDVKM. Assay: immunoSEQ multiplex PCR; the TCRdb copy retains only in-frame clones and omits some. This sample has approximately 1.4 million clones; 98% occur once, and the top ten carry approximately 0.45%. It was into CD45RA+ naive and CD45RA-negative memory subsets that the CD4+ cells were split. The receptor's source is a man aged 25-40 years in good health. V and J are TRBV28 and TRBJ1-5; the D gene is possibly TRBD1 (5 bases). The sample was naive CD4+ T cells sorted from blood. Subset here: CD45RA+ positively selected. In nucleotides, the CDR3 is TGTGCCAGCAGCGCCCGGGGGTCTAATCAGCCCCAGCATTTT. The encoded protein is CASSARGSNQPQHF.